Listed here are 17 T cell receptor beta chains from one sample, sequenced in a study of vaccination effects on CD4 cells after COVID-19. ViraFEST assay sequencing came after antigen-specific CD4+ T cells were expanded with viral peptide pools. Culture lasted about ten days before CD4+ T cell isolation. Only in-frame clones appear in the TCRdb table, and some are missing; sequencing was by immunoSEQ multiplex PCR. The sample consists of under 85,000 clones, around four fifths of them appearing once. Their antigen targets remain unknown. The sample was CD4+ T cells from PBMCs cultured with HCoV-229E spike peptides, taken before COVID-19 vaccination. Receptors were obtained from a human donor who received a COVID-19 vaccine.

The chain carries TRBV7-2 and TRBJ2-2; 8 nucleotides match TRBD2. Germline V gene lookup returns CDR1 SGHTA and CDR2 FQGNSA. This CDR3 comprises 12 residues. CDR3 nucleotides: TGTGCGGGGTCGGGGGGGGCCGGGGAGCTGTTTTTT. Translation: CAGSGGAGELFF.

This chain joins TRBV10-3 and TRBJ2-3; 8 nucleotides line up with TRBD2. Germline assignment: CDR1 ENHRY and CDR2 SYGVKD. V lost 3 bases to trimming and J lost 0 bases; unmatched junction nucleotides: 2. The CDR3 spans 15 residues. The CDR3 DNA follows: TGTGCCATCAGTGATACTAGCGGTAGCACAGATACGCAGTATTTT. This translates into CAISDTSGSTDTQYF.

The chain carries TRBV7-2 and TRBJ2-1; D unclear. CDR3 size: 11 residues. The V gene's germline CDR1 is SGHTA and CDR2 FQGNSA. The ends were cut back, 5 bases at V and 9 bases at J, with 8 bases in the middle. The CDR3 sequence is CASSASREQFF. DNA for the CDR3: TGTGCCAGCAGCGCCAGTCGTGAGCAGTTCTTC.

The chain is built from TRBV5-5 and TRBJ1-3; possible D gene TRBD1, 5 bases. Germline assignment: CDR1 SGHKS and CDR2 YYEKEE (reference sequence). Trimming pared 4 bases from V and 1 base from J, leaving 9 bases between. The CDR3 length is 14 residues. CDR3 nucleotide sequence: TGTGCCAGCAGCCGGGACCGTTCTGGAAACACCATATATTTT. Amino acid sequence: CASSRDRSGNTIYF.

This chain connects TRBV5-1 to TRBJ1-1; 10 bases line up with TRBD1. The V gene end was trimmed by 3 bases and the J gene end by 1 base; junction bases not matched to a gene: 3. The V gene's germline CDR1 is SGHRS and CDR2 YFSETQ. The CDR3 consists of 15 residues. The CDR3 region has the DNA TGCGCCAGCAGCTCGGGGACAGGGGAGAACACTGAAGCTTTCTTT. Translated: CASSSGTGENTEAFF.

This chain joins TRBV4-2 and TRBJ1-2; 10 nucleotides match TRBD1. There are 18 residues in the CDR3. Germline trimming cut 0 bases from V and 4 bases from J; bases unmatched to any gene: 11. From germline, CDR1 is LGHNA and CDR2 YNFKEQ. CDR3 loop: CASSQDSADRGSVYGYTF. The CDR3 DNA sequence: TGTGCCAGCAGCCAAGATTCGGCGGACAGGGGGTCGGTCTATGGCTACACCTTC.

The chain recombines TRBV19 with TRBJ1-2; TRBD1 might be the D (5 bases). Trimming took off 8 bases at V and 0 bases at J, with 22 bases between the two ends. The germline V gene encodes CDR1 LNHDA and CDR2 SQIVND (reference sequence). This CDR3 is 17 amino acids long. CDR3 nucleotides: TGTGCCAGTCATCGTAGAGGAGGGGTCGCGACTAACTATGGCTACACCTTC. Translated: CASHRRGGVATNYGYTF.

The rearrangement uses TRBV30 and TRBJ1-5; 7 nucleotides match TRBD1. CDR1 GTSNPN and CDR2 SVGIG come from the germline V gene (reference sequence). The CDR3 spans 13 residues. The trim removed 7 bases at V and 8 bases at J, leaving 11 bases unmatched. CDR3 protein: CAFTGQSQEPQHF. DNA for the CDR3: TGTGCCTTCACGGGACAGTCGCAGGAGCCCCAGCATTTT.

The CDR3 protein is CAVQGSRVYGYTF. The CDR3 DNA sequence: TGTGCCGTTCAGGGGTCCCGAGTGTATGGCTACACCTTC. The rearrangement links TRBV2 to TRBJ1-2; D might be TRBD1 (6 bases). There are 13 residues in the CDR3. Between the trimmed V and J ends, which lost 11 bases and 5 bases, there was a span of 18 bases. CDR1 is SNHLY and CDR2 is FYNNEI in the germline V gene.

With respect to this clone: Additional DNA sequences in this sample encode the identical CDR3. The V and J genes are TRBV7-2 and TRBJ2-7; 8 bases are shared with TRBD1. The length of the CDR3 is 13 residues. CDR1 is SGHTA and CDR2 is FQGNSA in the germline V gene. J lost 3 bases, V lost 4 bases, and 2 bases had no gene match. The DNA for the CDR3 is TGTGCCAGCAGCTCCGGGACAGGCTACGAGCAGTACGTC. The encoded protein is CASSSGTGYEQYV.

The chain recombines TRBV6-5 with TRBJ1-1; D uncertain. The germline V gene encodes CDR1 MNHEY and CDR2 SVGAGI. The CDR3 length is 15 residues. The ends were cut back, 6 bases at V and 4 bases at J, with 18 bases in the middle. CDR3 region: CASRGGGGGRTEAFF. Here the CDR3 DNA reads TGTGCCAGCAGAGGAGGAGGAGGAGGCCGCACTGAAGCTTTCTTT.

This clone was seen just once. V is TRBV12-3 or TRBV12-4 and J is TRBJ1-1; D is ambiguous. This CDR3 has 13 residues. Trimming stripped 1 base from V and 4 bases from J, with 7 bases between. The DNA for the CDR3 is TGTGCCAGCAGTTTAGTGGTAACCACTGAAGCTTTCTTT. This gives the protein CASSLVVTTEAFF.

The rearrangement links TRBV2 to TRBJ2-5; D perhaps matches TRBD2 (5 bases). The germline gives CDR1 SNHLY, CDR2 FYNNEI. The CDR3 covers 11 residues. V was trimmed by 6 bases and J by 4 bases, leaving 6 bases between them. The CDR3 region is CASSGVETQYF. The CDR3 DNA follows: TGTGCCAGCAGCGGGGTAGAGACCCAGTACTTC. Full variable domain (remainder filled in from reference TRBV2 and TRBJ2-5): EPEVTQTPSHQVTQMGQEVILRCVPISNHLYFYWYRQILGQKVEFLVSFYNNEISEKSEIFDDQFSVERPDGSNFTLKIRSTKLEDSAMYFCASSGVETQYFGPGTRLLVL.

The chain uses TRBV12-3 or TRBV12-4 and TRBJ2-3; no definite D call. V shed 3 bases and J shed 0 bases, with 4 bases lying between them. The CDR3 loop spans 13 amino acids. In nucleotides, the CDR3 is TGTGCCAGCAGTTTGGTCAGCACAGATACGCAGTATTTT. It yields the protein CASSLVSTDTQYF.

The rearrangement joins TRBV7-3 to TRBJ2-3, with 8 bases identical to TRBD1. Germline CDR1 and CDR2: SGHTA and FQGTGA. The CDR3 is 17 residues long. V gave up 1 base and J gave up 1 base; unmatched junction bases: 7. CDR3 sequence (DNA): TGTGCCAGCAGCTTAAACCCCAGGGGGCTCGGCACAGATACGCAGTATTTT. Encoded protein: CASSLNPRGLGTDTQYF.

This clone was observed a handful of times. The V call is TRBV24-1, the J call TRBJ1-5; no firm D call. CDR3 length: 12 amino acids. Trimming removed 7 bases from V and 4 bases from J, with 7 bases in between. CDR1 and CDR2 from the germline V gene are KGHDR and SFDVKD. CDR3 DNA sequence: TGTGCCACCAGCTACGGGAATCAGCCCCAGCATTTT. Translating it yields CATSYGNQPQHF.

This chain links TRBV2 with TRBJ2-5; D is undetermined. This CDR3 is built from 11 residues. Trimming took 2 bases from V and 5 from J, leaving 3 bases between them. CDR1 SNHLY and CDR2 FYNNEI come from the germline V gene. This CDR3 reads CASSEFETQYF. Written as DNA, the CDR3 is TGTGCCAGCAGTGAATTCGAGACCCAGTACTTC.